A single sample is the source of the 25 T cell receptor beta chains below, sequenced in a study of regulatory T cells in long-lasting Graves disease. Time point defined: newly diagnosed GD, antithyroid drugs for less than 3 months. Generation of the TCR library employed RNA extracted from PBMCs. CDR3 regions were amplified by Arm-PCR using iRepertoire HTBI primers to build TCR beta libraries. TCRdb processed the multiplex PCR reads anew with MiXCR; each CDR3 protein has one entry. The sample has some 460,000 distinct CDR3 sequences; 16% are singletons. These data were likewise used in another study, on T cells in Graves' hyperthyroidism and ophthalmopathy.

Specimen: peripheral blood mononuclear cells (PBMCs), collected at new diagnosis, from a patient treated with antithyroid drugs. The receptors shown here come from a man aged 40-49 years with Graves disease.

At least ten counts were recorded for this clonotype. The rearrangement links TRBV6-2 or TRBV6-3 to TRBJ2-1; 10 nucleotides match TRBD2. This CDR3 has 16 residues. J was trimmed by 7 bases and V by 2 bases; bases with no gene match: 8. The germline gives CDR1 MNHEY, CDR2 SVGEGT. The CDR3 sequence is CASSYRGAGGPNEQFF. CDR3 DNA sequence: TGTGCCAGCAGTTACAGGGGAGCGGGAGGGCCGAATGAGCAGTTCTTC.

This clonotype was observed many times. The chain links TRBV28 to TRBJ2-7, with 10 bases matching TRBD2. The CDR3 consists of 20 residues. V lost 4 bases to trimming and J lost 4 bases; unmatched junction nucleotides: 22. CDR1 is MDHEN, CDR2 SYDVKM, per germline. DNA of the CDR3: TGTGCCAGCAGTTCCCCGGGGACTAGCGTGCCCCGGAGCAAGGTTTACGAGCAGTACTTC. Protein sequence: CASSSPGTSVPRSKVYEQYF. Full variable domain (outside the CDR3, taken from reference TRBV28 and TRBJ2-7): DVKVTQSSRYLVKRTGEKVFLECVQDMDHENMFWYRQDPGLGLRLIYFSYDVKMKEKGDIPEGYSVSREKKERFSLILESASTNQTSMYLCASSSPGTSVPRSKVYEQYFGPGTRLTVT.

This clonotype was recorded at least ten times. CDR3 DNA sequence: TGTGCCAGCAGTGAAGGGGGACTGGCCAAAAACATTCAGTACTTC. Its translation: CASSEGGLAKNIQYF. The chain has TRBV2 and TRBJ2-4, with D possibly being TRBD2 (6 bases). V lost 1 base and J 1 base, leaving 8 bases between the germline ends. The CDR3 length is 15 residues. Germline V lookup: CDR1 SNHLY, CDR2 FYNNEI.

This clonotype was seen a handful of times. The CDR3 region is CASSARGKSGGVRSPLHF. The CDR3 DNA follows: TGTGCCAGCAGTGCCCGGGGCAAAAGCGGGGGTGTCAGGTCACCCCTCCACTTT. The chain uses TRBV28 and TRBJ1-6, with D perhaps matching TRBD1 (5 bases). Between the trimmed V and J ends, which lost 5 bases and 10 bases, there was a span of 27 bases. CDR3 size: 18 residues. Looked up from germline, CDR1 is MDHEN and CDR2 is SYDVKM.

The chain joins TRBV7-3 to TRBJ2-1; 7 bases match TRBD2. The trim removed 5 bases at V and 10 bases at J, leaving 14 bases unmatched. The CDR3 totals 15 residues. Looked up from germline, CDR1 is SGHTA and CDR2 is FQGTGA. CDR3: CASSPGLVGVREQFF. CDR3 nucleotide sequence: TGTGCCAGCAGCCCCGGACTAGTAGGGGTACGGGAGCAGTTCTTC.

This clonotype was counted many times. The J gene is TRBJ2-1, the V gene TRBV27, with D unresolved. Germline CDR1 and CDR2: MNHEY and SMNVEV (reference sequence). This CDR3 has 17 residues. V was cut by 3 bases and J by 0 bases, with 15 bases left in between. CDR3 sequence: CASSFSLFLSSYNEQFF. CDR3 in DNA: TGTGCCAGCAGTTTCAGCTTGTTCTTGAGCTCCTACAATGAGCAGTTCTTC.

This clonotype has a handful of counts. The chain combines TRBV29-1 with TRBJ1-1; D possibly corresponds to TRBD1 (5 bases). Trimming left V 7 bases short and J 3 bases short, with 15 bases between. The CDR3 extends over 13 amino acids. The germline CDR1 and CDR2 sequences are SQVTM and ANQGSEA. The CDR3 sequence is CSAPGPLDTEAFF. CDR3 bases: TGCAGCGCCCCGGGACCCCTTGACACTGAAGCTTTCTTT.

This clonotype was recorded many times. This chain joins TRBV6-1 and TRBJ2-7, with a possible D match to TRBD2 (5 bases). The germline V gene has CDR1 MNHNS and CDR2 SASEGT. V lost 0 bases and J 6 bases, leaving 15 bases between the germline ends. CDR3 length equals 15 residues. The CDR3 DNA is TGTGCCAGCAGTGAAGCAGTCAGACCGGGAACCGAGCAGTACTTC. Protein product: CASSEAVRPGTEQYF.

This clonotype showed up many times. J is TRBJ2-3 and V is TRBV18; tentatively, D is TRBD1 (6 bases). This CDR3 has 16 residues. The germline gives CDR1 KGHSH, CDR2 LQKENI. V lost 0 bases and J lost 2, with 12 bases in between. DNA for the CDR3: TGTGCCAGCTCACCACCGGGACATTCGGCCACAGATACGCAGTATTTT. It translates to CASSPPGHSATDTQYF. The whole variable domain, remainder taken from reference TRBV18 and TRBJ2-3, is NAGVMQNPRHLVRRRGQEARLRCSPMKGHSHVYWYRQLPEEGLKFMVYLQKENIIDESGMPKERFSAEFPKEGPSILRIQQVVRGDSAAYFCASSPPGHSATDTQYFGPGTRLTVL.

The chain is built from TRBV14 and TRBJ1-2; D is possibly TRBD1 (6 bases). Germline V lookup: CDR1 SGHDN, CDR2 FVKESK. The CDR3 runs to 15 residues. Trimming took off 1 base at V and 2 bases at J, with 11 bases between the two ends. The CDR3 loop reads CASSQGTAPNYGYTF. In DNA, the CDR3 is TGTGCCAGCAGCCAAGGGACAGCGCCAAACTATGGCTACACCTTC.

This clonotype has at least ten counts. The V and J genes are TRBV7-3 and TRBJ2-5; 11 bases align to TRBD1. This CDR3 contains 16 residues. Germline values: CDR1 SGHTA, CDR2 FQGTGA. Unmatched junction bases numbered 6, after V lost 2 bases and J lost 4 bases. The CDR3 region has the DNA TGTGCCAGCAGCTTAGGAGGGACAGGGGGAGGAGAGACCCAGTACTTC. Its translation: CASSLGGTGGGETQYF.

This clonotype appeared many times. The J gene is TRBJ2-3, the V gene TRBV5-8; unclear D gene. From germline, CDR1 is SGHTS and CDR2 YDEGEE. The CDR3 sequence is 13 residues long. V was trimmed by 7 bases and J by 1 base, leaving 10 bases between them. The CDR3 coding sequence is TGTGCCAGCGTCACCCCACGCACAGATACGCAGTATTTT. It translates to CASVTPRTDTQYF.

CDR3 coding DNA: TGTGCCAGCAGCACCCGGGAGGGGGTGTATTCACCCCTCCACTTT. Residues: CASSTREGVYSPLHF. This chain connects TRBV11-2 to TRBJ1-6; perhaps TRBD1 as D (6 bases). Trimming stripped 5 bases from V and 8 bases from J, with 16 bases between. Looked up from germline, CDR1 is SGHAT and CDR2 is FQNNGV. CDR3 size: 15 residues.

The sample holds many counts of this clonotype. At one end the junction does not follow the germline gene, possibly because of a read error. The chain recombines TRBV5-1 with TRBJ2-1; 9 bases map to TRBD2. The CDR3 covers 15 residues. CDR1 and CDR2 from the germline V gene are SGHRS and YFSETQ. The CDR3 bases are TGTGCCAGCAGCCTTAGCGGGAGACTGTACAATGAGCAGTTCTTC. It encodes CASSLSGRLYNEQFF.

In this sample, this clonotype turned up a few times. The chain couples TRBV3-1 to TRBJ2-3, with 7 nucleotides matching TRBD2. Germline V lookup: CDR1 LGHDT, CDR2 YNNKEL (reference sequence). CDR3 length equals 22 residues. V shed 3 bases, J shed 6 bases, and the junction held 30 bases outside the gene matches. This chain's CDR3 is CASSHRDGDSRVAGVYWDTQYF. The CDR3 bases are TGTGCCAGCAGCCATCGGGACGGTGACTCCAGAGTCGCGGGAGTATACTGGGATACGCAGTATTTT.

This clonotype appeared many times. The gene calls are TRBV28 and TRBJ1-6, with a weak D call TRBD1 (5 bases). CDR3 length: 17 amino acids. V shed 5 bases and J shed 0 bases, with 14 bases lying between them. Germline CDR1 and CDR2: MDHEN and SYDVKM. CDR3 protein: CASSIPPGSSYNSPLHF. The CDR3 DNA reads TGTGCCAGCAGTATCCCCCCAGGGAGCTCCTATAATTCACCCCTCCACTTT.

This clonotype was found many times. The chain joins TRBV28 to TRBJ2-1; no firm D call. V was trimmed by 6 bases and J by 1 base, leaving 7 bases between them. Per the germline V gene, CDR1 is MDHEN and CDR2 is SYDVKM. There are 13 residues in the CDR3. The CDR3 sequence is CASRRDSYNEQFF. The CDR3 DNA is TGTGCCAGCAGAAGGGATTCCTACAATGAGCAGTTCTTC.

To note about this clonotype: A clone one base away is much larger, so this may be a read error. The chain links TRBV28 to TRBJ2-2; either TRBD1 or TRBD2 may fit D (5 bases each). The CDR3 consists of 19 residues. V lost 4 bases and J 3 bases, leaving 24 bases between the germline ends. Germline V CDR1 and CDR2: MDHEN, SYDVKM. The CDR3 here is CASSSIGRDGRPYTGELFF. The DNA for the CDR3 is TGTGCCAGCAGTTCAATTGGTCGGGACGGAAGACCGTACACCGGGGAGCTGTTTTTT.

V usage is TRBV11-3 and J usage is TRBJ2-7; D gene unclear. Germline V gene lookup returns CDR1 SGHNT and CDR2 YENEEA. Trimming removed 5 bases at V and 0 bases at J, with 14 bases between. The CDR3 extends over 15 amino acids. The CDR3 protein is CASSAPGRGSYEQYF. The CDR3 DNA is TGTGCCAGCAGCGCTCCTGGTCGTGGCTCCTACGAGCAGTACTTC.

Concerning this clonotype itself: The germline gene is not matched at one end of the junction; a read error may be the cause. The V and J genes are TRBV7-8 and TRBJ2-7; the D is unclear. Germline V gene sequence: CDR1 SGHVS, CDR2 FQNEAQ. The CDR3 has 15 amino acids. The CDR3 coding sequence is TGTGCCAGCAGCCCGAGGCCGGTAGGCTCCTGCGAGCAGTACTTC. Translated, it gives CASSPRPVGSCEQYF.

V and J are TRBV27 and TRBJ2-2, with TRBD2 matching 12 bases. This CDR3 comprises 16 residues. Trimming removed 8 bases from V and 7 bases from J; junction bases left unmatched: 11. From germline, CDR1 is MNHEY and CDR2 SMNVEV (reference sequence). This CDR3 reads CASGSSGRAVHGELFF. CDR3 nucleotide sequence: TGTGCCAGCGGGTCTAGCGGGAGGGCCGTTCACGGGGAGCTGTTTTTT.

The chain is built from TRBV12-3 or TRBV12-4 and TRBJ1-6, with a weak D call TRBD1 (6 bases). This CDR3 has 15 amino acids. V dropped 6 bases and J dropped 2 bases, with 11 bases sitting between them. Written as DNA, the CDR3 is TGTGCCAGCAGCTTCAGGGGCGCCTATAATTCACCCCTCCACTTT. Its translation: CASSFRGAYNSPLHF.

Many counts were recorded for this clonotype. The rearrangement links TRBV5-1 to TRBJ1-4; D remains unclear. Per the germline V gene, CDR1 is SGHRS and CDR2 is YFSETQ. The CDR3 runs 15 residues. The V end lost 5 bases, the J end lost 13 bases, and 24 bases lay between the germline ends. Written as DNA, the CDR3 is TGCGCCAGCAGGATCGATCCGCGGGATACCCAAGGACTGTTTTTT. Translation gives CASRIDPRDTQGLFF.

This clonotype was found once. The rearrangement links TRBV27 to TRBJ1-6, with TRBD1 matching over 8 bases. This CDR3 region has 14 residues. V dropped 3 bases and J dropped 9; count of bases not matched to a gene: 4. Looked up from germline, CDR1 is MNHEY and CDR2 is SMNVEV (reference sequence). CDR3 bases: TGTGCCAGCAGTTTGGACAGGGTCGTTTCACCCCTCCACTTT. This sequence encodes CASSLDRVVSPLHF.

This clonotype was picked up many times. The chain recombines TRBV11-2 with TRBJ2-3; no clear D. Per the germline V gene, CDR1 is SGHAT and CDR2 is FQNNGV. V lost 0 bases, J lost 0 bases, and 10 bases lay in between. The CDR3 runs 16 residues. The CDR3 region has the DNA TGTGCCAGCAGCTTAGATTGGGCGGCTAGCACAGATACGCAGTATTTT. Its protein product is CASSLDWAASTDTQYF.